This record concerns one TCR beta chain sequence. The junction and the germline gene differ at one end; a read error may be behind it. Clones were read by immunoSEQ multiplex PCR, and TCRdb kept only the in-frame ones, dropping some. The repertoire has some 260,000 clones, about 88% of them found once; the top ten carry approximately 2%. These data are taken from a study of blood T cell repertoires in COVID-19. Germline lookup yields CDR1 LGHNA and CDR2 YSLEER. This CDR3 contains 18 residues. The rearrangement joins TRBV4-3 to TRBJ1-2; TRBD1 matches at 9 bases. This clonotype was obtained from a woman aged 40 to 55 who had recovered from COVID-19. Sequencing was carried out using peripheral blood. As DNA, the CDR3 is TGCGCCAGCAGTCAAGAGACCCCCGGGACAGGGAGGAGTTATGGCTACACCTTC. It yields the protein CASSQETPGTGRSYGYTF.